A selection of T cell receptor beta chains follows, all from one sample in a study of cytomegalovirus exposure and HLA in healthy donors. This table comes from immunoSEQ multiplex PCR, and its TCRdb copy is limited to in-frame clones, with some not included. The table includes a few hundred thousand clones, roughly 75% detected once. Sequenced: PBMCs. Source of these receptors: a woman in her twenties or thirties in good health and CMV-seronegative. Both conserved end residues are part of each CDR3. D genes are given only for firm matches. The size field is filled for only some rows; it gives once, few, many or a size class.

>.|TRBV5-1|.|TRBJ1-2
TGCGCCAGCAGCTTGGACGGATCCGCGGGAGGCTACACCTTC
CASSLDGSAGGYTF
>once|TRBV29-1|TRBD1|TRBJ2-7
TGCAGCGTAACCGGGACAGGCGGTGACGAGCAGTACTTC
CSVTGTGGDEQYF
>few|TRBV6-5|TRBD2|TRBJ2-2
TGTGCCAGCAGTTACTCGACTAGCGGGAGCACCGGGGAGCTGTTTTTT
CASSYSTSGSTGELFF
>.|TRBV27|TRBD1|TRBJ2-7
TGTGCCAGCAGTTTAAGACAGGGACAATACGAGCAGTACTTC
CASSLRQGQYEQYF
>.|TRBV30|.|TRBJ1-4
TGTGCCTGGAACCTAGGTGGGGAAAAACTGTTTTTT
CAWNLGGEKLFF
>.|TRBV11-3|TRBD1|TRBJ1-5
TGTGCCAGCAGCTTAGTCGTGACAGGGAGCAATCAGCCCCAGCATTTT
CASSLVVTGSNQPQHF
>.|TRBV7-8|.|TRBJ1-1
TGTGCCAGCAGCTTAGGGGCGTCGAACACTGAAGCTTTCTTT
CASSLGASNTEAFF
>.|TRBV9|.|TRBJ1-2
TGTGCCAGCAGCGTAGGAGGAGAGAACTATGGCTACACCTTC
CASSVGGENYGYTF
>.|TRBV30|.|TRBJ2-3
TGTGCCTGGAGTTGGCTAGCGTATGGCACAGATACGCAGTATTTT
CAWSWLAYGTDTQYF
>.|TRBV5-1|.|TRBJ2-7
TGCGCCAGCAAAGAGGGAGTCGGTTCCTACGAGCAGTACTTC
CASKEGVGSYEQYF
>.|TRBV5-1|TRBD1|TRBJ2-2
TGCGCCAGCAGCGCACAAGGGACAGGGGGAGTCGGGGAGCTGTTTTTT
CASSAQGTGGVGELFF
>.|TRBV2|TRBD1|TRBJ2-5
TGTGCCAGCAGTGAATGGACAGGAGACCAAGAGACCCAGTACTTC
CASSEWTGDQETQYF
>.|TRBV30|.|TRBJ1-5
TGTGCCTGGAGCTTGCCAGGGCTATACAATCAGCCCCAGCATTTT
CAWSLPGLYNQPQHF
>few|TRBV7-9|.|TRBJ1-1
TGTGCCAGCAGCTTAGGCGGAGGAGCTTTCTTT
CASSLGGGAFF
>.|TRBV5-1|.|TRBJ2-3
TGCGCCAGCAGCTGGGAGGTACTAGATACGCAGTATTTT
CASSWEVLDTQYF
>.|TRBV10-3|.|TRBJ2-2
TGTGCCATCAGTGGGACAGCCGGGGAGCTGTTTTTT
CAISGTAGELFF
>.|TRBV10-3|TRBD1|TRBJ1-6
TGTGCCACCCGACAGGGGGGCTTGAGCTCCTATAATTCACCCCTCCACTTT
CATRQGGLSSYNSPLHF
>.|TRBV30|TRBD2|TRBJ2-1
TGTGCCTGGAGATCCGGGGCGGGAGGTTCTCATGAGCAGTTCTTC
CAWRSGAGGSHEQFF
>.|TRBV27|.|TRBJ1-4
TGTGCCAGCAGTTTAGGTCCAGGGACTCCGGCAACTAATGAAAAACTGTTTTTT
CASSLGPGTPATNEKLFF
>few|TRBV14|.|TRBJ2-1
TGTGCCAGCAGCCAAAGAACTTCAGGGCCCAATGAGCAGTTCTTC
CASSQRTSGPNEQFF
>.|TRBV21-1|.|TRBJ2-5
TGTGCCAGCAAAAGAGGCTCGTTAGAGACCCAGTACTTC
CASKRGSLETQYF
>.|TRBV7-9|.|TRBJ2-3
TGTGCCACGACTTTTGGGGCTTCGGCCACAGATACGCAGTATTTT
CATTFGASATDTQYF
>.|TRBV19|.|TRBJ1-5
TGTGCCAGTAGTGTCGCAGGGCTATATAACAATCAGCCCCAGCATTTT
CASSVAGLYNNQPQHF
>.|TRBV6-4|TRBD2|TRBJ2-1
TGTGCCAGCAGCCATACTAGCGGGGGGGCCGTAAATGAGCAGTTCTTC
CASSHTSGGAVNEQFF
>.|TRBV5-1|.|TRBJ2-1
TGCGCCAGCAGCTTGGGGACGGGACAGTTCTTC
CASSLGTGQFF
>.|TRBV19|.|TRBJ1-6
TGTGCCAGTACCCCGCCGAGGTGGTCACCCCCCCACTTT
CASTPPRWSPPHF
>.|TRBV7-9|TRBD1|TRBJ2-7
TGTGCCAGCAGCTCACCGGGACAGACCCCCTACGAGCAGTACTTC
CASSSPGQTPYEQYF
>few|TRBV29-1|.|TRBJ1-1
TGCAGCGTTGATTACCGAGACACTGAAGCTTTCTTT
CSVDYRDTEAFF
>few|TRBV5-1|TRBD2|TRBJ2-5
TGCGCCAGCAGCGAGACTAGCGGGGGGCCGGAGACCCAGTACTTC
CASSETSGGPETQYF
>.|TRBV6-5|.|TRBJ1-3
TGTGCCAGCAGTTACTCTGGCCGTTCTGGAAACACCATATATTTT
CASSYSGRSGNTIYF
>few|TRBV7-2|.|TRBJ1-6
TGTGCCAGCAGCTCGAAGGTGGACTTACCCCTCCACTTT
CASSSKVDLPLHF
>.|TRBV5-8|.|TRBJ2-7
TGTGCCAGCAGCCGACCCGGGTTATCTGATGCAGCCTACGAGCAGTACTTC
CASSRPGLSDAAYEQYF
>few|TRBV6-5|.|TRBJ1-1
TGTGCCAGCAGTCCCCTCGACAGAAAGAACACTGAAGCTTTCTTT
CASSPLDRKNTEAFF
>.|TRBV5-8|.|TRBJ1-1
TGTGCCAGCAGCTTGGGAAACAGGATAAGCACTGAAGCTTTCTTT
CASSLGNRISTEAFF
>.|TRBV15|TRBD2|TRBJ2-5
TGTGCCACCAGTTGGACTAGCGGGAGTGGGACCCAGTACTTC
CATSWTSGSGTQYF
>.|TRBV4-1|TRBD1|TRBJ2-7
TGCGCCAGCAGCCAAGAGGGGACAGTTACCTACGAGCAGTACTTC
CASSQEGTVTYEQYF
>.|TRBV2|TRBD1|TRBJ2-3
TGTGCCAGCACCGCCGGACAGGCCAGCACAGATACGCAGTATTTT
CASTAGQASTDTQYF
>.|TRBV11-1|.|TRBJ2-6
TGTGCCAGCAGTCCAAGGGGCGGCGGGGCCAACGTCCTGACTTTC
CASSPRGGGANVLTF
>.|TRBV11-2|TRBD2|TRBJ2-1
TGTGCCAGCAGCTTAGGGACTAGCGGCTACAATGAGCAGTTCTTC
CASSLGTSGYNEQFF
>.|TRBV7-3|.|TRBJ1-1
TGTGCCAGCAGCATGCTGACAGCCGTAAACACTGAAGCTTTCTTT
CASSMLTAVNTEAFF
>.|TRBV19|.|TRBJ2-7
TGTGCCAGTAGTACCCACTGGGGGGGCGACGAGCAGTACTTC
CASSTHWGGDEQYF
>.|TRBV7-3|TRBD2|TRBJ2-1
TGTGCCAGCAGCCCCCCTCGAGCGGGAAGCTCCTACAATGAGCAGTTCTTC
CASSPPRAGSSYNEQFF
>.|TRBV11-3|TRBD2|TRBJ2-3
TGTGCCAGCAGCTCGGATAGCGGGGGATATAGCACAGATACGCAGTATTTT
CASSSDSGGYSTDTQYF
>.|TRBV6-4|TRBD2|TRBJ2-3
TGTGCCAGCAGTGAGGGGACTAGCGGGGGGAAAGATACGCAGTATTTT
CASSEGTSGGKDTQYF
>few|TRBV6-1|TRBD2|TRBJ2-1
TGTGCCAGCAGTGCCTCTAGCGGAGGCTACAATGAGCAGTTCTTC
CASSASSGGYNEQFF